Below, one T cell receptor (beta chain) is given with its context. Its antigen is not known. This record belongs to a study of CD8+ T cells in alopecia areata. Turning to the study itself: Oral tofacitinib (5 to 10 mg twice daily) was administered to treated patients. Scoring of treated patients' severity used the percentage of affected scalp area.

Study-level results: Lesional scalp, especially alopecia totalis/universalis, showed higher clonality than normal scalp.

The treatment was: oral pan-JAK inhibitor, 5-10 mg twice daily. CDR1 is MNHEY and CDR2 is SVGAGI in the germline V gene. With 4 bases removed from V and 0 bases from J, the gap between germline ends came to 11 bases. This CDR3 has 15 amino acids. After isolation, RNA underwent reverse transcription to generate cDNA as the sequencing template. TCRdb's table, derived via immunoSEQ multiplex PCR, lists solely in-frame clones and lacks some. The sample includes about 270,000 clones, roughly 63% of them seen just once. The receptor comes from a human donor with alopecia areata. J is TRBJ2-3 and V is TRBV6-5; D possibly corresponds to TRBD2 (5 bases). This specimen was CD4+ T cells sorted from blood, taken around week 52, from a patient treated with tofacitinib. CDR3 residues: CASSFLATSTDTQYF. The CDR3 DNA is TGTGCCAGCAGTTTCCTAGCCACTAGCACAGATACGCAGTATTTT.